Included here is one T cell receptor (beta chain) sequence, with context. This sample was included in a study of PD-L1 blockade in urothelial cancer. Whole-study context: The median T cell count in blood samples was about 140,000.

Every PCR got spiked synthetic TCR analog templates. Sequencing used immunoSEQ multiplex PCR; TCRdb keeps in-frame clones, though not all of them. The data contain about 24,000 clones, 84% of them singletons. CDR1 is MNHEY and CDR2 is SVGAGI in the germline V gene. This CDR3 is built from 13 residues. V shed 5 bases and J 5 bases; nucleotides not matched to a gene: 3. This clonotype originated in a man in his 70s with urothelial cancer. This chain uses TRBV6-5 with TRBJ2-1; 7 bases are shared with TRBD1. This specimen consisted of PBMCs, obtained around atezolizumab (anti-PD-L1) treatment. In DNA, the CDR3 is TGTGCCAGCAGTAGAGACAGGGACAATGAGCAGTTCTTC. It codes for CASSRDRDNEQFF.